Following are 15 T cell receptor beta chains from one sample sequenced in a study of shared clonotypes between healthy human individuals. Using immunoSEQ multiplex PCR, the repertoire was profiled, and TCRdb retains in-frame clones only, with some absent. The data contain a few million clones, almost 96% of them seen just once; the ten biggest clones take up approximately 0.13%. Input material: naive CD4+ T cells sorted from blood. Subset reported: CD45RA+ positively selected. The source of these receptors is a man younger than 30 in good health.

The chain carries TRBV15 and TRBJ1-2; 7 nucleotides agree with TRBD1. The CDR3 contains 14 residues. V dropped 2 bases and J dropped 8; count of bases not matched to a gene: 8. Germline V lookup: CDR1 LNHNV, CDR2 YYDKDF (reference sequence). The CDR3 is CATSRLQGFGGYTF. CDR3 coding DNA: TGTGCCACCAGCAGATTACAGGGGTTTGGCGGCTACACCTTC.

This clone was detected only once. The chain recombines TRBV6-4 with TRBJ2-7; D may be TRBD2 (7 bases). The V and J ends lost 6 bases and 0 bases respectively, with 21 bases between them. Germline V CDR1 and CDR2: MRHNA, SNTAGT. This CDR3 has 17 residues. The DNA of the CDR3 is TGTGCCAGCAGCTCCGGTCGGGGGGCCATTAGCTCCTACGAGCAGTACTTC. It translates to CASSSGRGAISSYEQYF.

This clone is a singleton in its sample. This chain connects TRBV7-6 to TRBJ2-7; 9 positions match TRBD1. Losses at the gene ends were 5 bases for V and 0 bases for J; bases not matched to a gene: 5. The CDR3 has 15 amino acids. CDR1 is SGHVS and CDR2 is FNYEAQ in the germline V gene. CDR3 nucleotide sequence: TGTGCCAGCAGCCCGGACAGGGGCAGCTCCTACGAGCAGTACTTC. Translation gives CASSPDRGSSYEQYF.

J is TRBJ2-3 and V is TRBV29-1, with unresolved D. V was shortened by 1 base and J by 6 bases, with 14 bases between the two germline ends. Germline lookup yields CDR1 SQVTM and CDR2 ANQGSEA. CDR3 length: 14 amino acids. CDR3 nucleotides: TGCAGCGTTGAAGCGGCCATTTGGAAGGATACGCAGTATTTT. Amino acid sequence: CSVEAAIWKDTQYF.

This rearrangement joins TRBV2 to TRBJ2-6; 7 bases align to TRBD2. Per the germline V gene, CDR1 is SNHLY and CDR2 is FYNNEI. J gave up 0 bases and V 8 bases, and 10 bases lay outside the gene matches. The CDR3 consists of 17 residues. CDR3 sequence reads: CASGRARGPSGANVLTF. As DNA, the CDR3 is TGTGCCAGCGGGAGGGCGAGGGGCCCCTCTGGGGCCAACGTCCTGACTTTC.

The J gene is TRBJ1-4, the V gene TRBV6-6, with D possibly TRBD1 on 6 matching bases. Germline assignment: CDR1 MNHNY and CDR2 SVGAGI (reference sequence). This CDR3 has 16 residues. The V end lost 0 bases, the J end lost 7 bases, and 15 bases lay between the germline ends. CDR3 nucleotides: TGTGCCAGCAGTTACTCCTCGATGGGGGGCGGTGAAAAACTGTTTTTT. Its translation is CASSYSSMGGGEKLFF.

CDR3 sequence (DNA): TGTGCCAGCAGAAAAGGACAGAACACAGATACGCAGTATTTT. Encoded protein: CASRKGQNTDTQYF. The gene calls are TRBV25-1 and TRBJ2-3; the D gene is possibly TRBD1 (6 bases). CDR3 length: 14 residues. From germline, CDR1 is MGHDK and CDR2 SYGVNS. V was pared by 6 bases and J by 2 bases, with 12 bases between. Full variable domain (outside the CDR3, taken from reference TRBV25-1 and TRBJ2-3): EADIYQTPRYLVIGTGKKITLECSQTMGHDKMYWYQQDPGMELHLIHYSYGVNSTEKGDLSSESTVSRIRTEHFPLTLESARPSHTSQYLCASRKGQNTDTQYFGPGTRLTVL.

The chain is built from TRBV13 and TRBJ2-5; 10 nucleotides line up with TRBD2. Germline V lookup: CDR1 PRHDT, CDR2 FYEKMQ (reference sequence). This CDR3 has 16 amino acids. Trimming cost V 3 bases and J 2 bases; bases outside gene matches: 6. The CDR3 nucleotides read TGTGCCAGCAGCTTGAGGACTAGCGGAAAACAAGAGACCCAGTACTTC. Protein product: CASSLRTSGKQETQYF.

The chain recombines TRBV7-6 with TRBJ1-6, with unresolved D. Trimming removed 5 bases from V and 10 bases from J, with 15 bases in between. The germline V gene has CDR1 SGHVS and CDR2 FNYEAQ. The CDR3 extends over 14 amino acids. The CDR3 is CASSPKEGGSPLHF. In DNA form, the CDR3 reads TGTGCCAGCAGCCCGAAGGAGGGCGGATCACCCCTCCACTTT.

This chain joins TRBV18 and TRBJ1-2, with D maybe TRBD1 (5 bases). V dropped 6 bases and J dropped 8 bases, with 19 bases sitting between them. The CDR3 runs 14 residues. The germline gives CDR1 KGHSH, CDR2 LQKENI. The CDR3 here is CASSPSGQAGGYTF. DNA for the CDR3: TGTGCCAGCTCGCCCTCGGGGCAGGCGGGGGGCTACACCTTC.

Remarks on this clone: Other DNA sequences within the sample encode an identical CDR3. V is TRBV7-8 and J is TRBJ2-5; D gene uncertain. The CDR3 contains 11 residues. V was clipped by 5 bases and J by 5 bases, with 6 bases between them. Germline V CDR1 and CDR2: SGHVS, FQNEAQ. CDR3 sequence: CASSPSETQYF. Here the CDR3 DNA reads TGTGCCAGCAGCCCCTCCGAGACCCAGTACTTC. The variable domain in full, completed from reference TRBV7-8 and TRBJ2-5, reads GAGVSQSPRYKVAKRGQDVALRCDPISGHVSLFWYQQALGQGPEFLTYFQNEAQLDKSGLPSDRFFAERPEGSVSTLKIQRTQQEDSAVYLCASSPSETQYFGPGTRLLVL.

The chain couples TRBV2 to TRBJ2-2; 9 bases align to TRBD1. This CDR3 is 17 amino acids long. After removal of 3 bases from V and 2 bases from J, the junction contained 7 bases not matched to a gene. The V gene's germline CDR1 is SNHLY and CDR2 FYNNEI. CDR3 region: CASSDHRGLYNTGELFF. DNA of the CDR3: TGTGCCAGCAGTGACCACAGGGGGCTGTACAACACCGGGGAGCTGTTTTTT.

In its sample, this clone was seen once. V is TRBV9 and J is TRBJ1-2; D unclear. Trimming stripped 0 bases from V and 0 bases from J, with 9 bases between. The CDR3 loop spans 15 amino acids. Germline CDR1 SGDLS, CDR2 YYNGEE. The CDR3 DNA reads TGTGCCAGCAGCGTAGGGGGAAACCCTAACTATGGCTACACCTTC. Translated: CASSVGGNPNYGYTF.

The rearrangement links TRBV29-1 to TRBJ1-4, with TRBD1 matching over 7 bases. The CDR3 spans 13 residues. V lost 6 bases, J lost 4 bases, and 5 bases stayed unmatched. Germline CDR1 SQVTM, CDR2 ANQGSEA. CDR3 amino acids: CSVGQRLNEKLFF. The CDR3 coding sequence is TGCAGCGTGGGACAGCGCCTTAATGAAAAACTGTTTTTT.

V gene TRBV6-1 combines with J gene TRBJ1-2, with D perhaps matching TRBD1 (6 bases). The CDR3 runs 19 residues. Germline V CDR1 and CDR2: MNHNS, SASEGT. Deletions cut 2 bases from V and 5 bases from J, with 27 bases between. The CDR3: CASSEKEEDREVYLYGYTF. The CDR3 coding sequence is TGTGCCAGCAGTGAAAAGGAGGAGGACAGAGAGGTGTATTTATATGGCTACACCTTC.